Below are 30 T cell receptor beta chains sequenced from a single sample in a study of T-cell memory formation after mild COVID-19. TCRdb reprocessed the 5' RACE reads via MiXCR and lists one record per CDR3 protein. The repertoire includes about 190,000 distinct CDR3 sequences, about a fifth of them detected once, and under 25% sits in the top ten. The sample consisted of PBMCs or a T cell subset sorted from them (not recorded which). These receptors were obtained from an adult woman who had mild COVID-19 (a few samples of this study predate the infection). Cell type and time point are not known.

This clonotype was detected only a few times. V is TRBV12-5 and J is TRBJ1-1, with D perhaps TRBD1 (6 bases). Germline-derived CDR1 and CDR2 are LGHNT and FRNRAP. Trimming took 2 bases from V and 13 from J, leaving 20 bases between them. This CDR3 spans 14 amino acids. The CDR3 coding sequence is TGTGCTAGTGGTTTGCAAACGACAGGCCAAGAGGGTTTCTTT. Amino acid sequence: CASGLQTTGQEGFF.

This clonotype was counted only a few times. Here the CDR3 reads CASSLGWAGGNEQFF. For the CDR3, the DNA is TGTGCCAGCAGCCTAGGCTGGGCAGGGGGCAATGAGCAGTTCTTC. The rearrangement uses TRBV9 and TRBJ2-1; 7 nucleotides agree with TRBD1. The germline gives CDR1 SGDLS, CDR2 YYNGEE. The junction had 10 bases not matched to a gene; V was cut back by 4 bases and J by 6 bases. The CDR3 sequence is 15 residues long.

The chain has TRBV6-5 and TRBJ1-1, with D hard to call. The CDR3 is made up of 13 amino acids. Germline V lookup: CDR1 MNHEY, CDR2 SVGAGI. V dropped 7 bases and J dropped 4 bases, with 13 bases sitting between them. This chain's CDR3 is CASTSGLGTEAFF. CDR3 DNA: TGTGCCAGCACCTCCGGGCTGGGCACTGAAGCTTTCTTT.

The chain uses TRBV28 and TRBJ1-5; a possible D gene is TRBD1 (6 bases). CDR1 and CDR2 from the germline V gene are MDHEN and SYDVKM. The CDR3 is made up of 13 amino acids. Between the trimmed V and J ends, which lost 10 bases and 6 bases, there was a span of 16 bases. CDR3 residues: CATLTGEGQPQHF. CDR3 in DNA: TGTGCCACCCTGACAGGTGAGGGTCAGCCCCAGCATTTT.

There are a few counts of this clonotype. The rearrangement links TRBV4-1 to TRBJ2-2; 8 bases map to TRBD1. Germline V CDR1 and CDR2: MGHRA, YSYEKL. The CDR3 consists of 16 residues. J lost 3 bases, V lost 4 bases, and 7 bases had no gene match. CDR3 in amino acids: CASSRHRDRYTGELFF. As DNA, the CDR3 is TGCGCCAGCAGCCGCCACCGGGACAGGTACACCGGGGAGCTGTTTTTT.

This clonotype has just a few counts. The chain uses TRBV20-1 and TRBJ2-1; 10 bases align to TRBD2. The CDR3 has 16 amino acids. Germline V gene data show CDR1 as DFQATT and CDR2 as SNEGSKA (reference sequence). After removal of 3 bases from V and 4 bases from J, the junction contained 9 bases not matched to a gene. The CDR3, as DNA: TGCAGTGCTAGCACCTTACTAGCGGGACGTTACAATGAGCAGTTCTTC. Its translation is CSASTLLAGRYNEQFF.

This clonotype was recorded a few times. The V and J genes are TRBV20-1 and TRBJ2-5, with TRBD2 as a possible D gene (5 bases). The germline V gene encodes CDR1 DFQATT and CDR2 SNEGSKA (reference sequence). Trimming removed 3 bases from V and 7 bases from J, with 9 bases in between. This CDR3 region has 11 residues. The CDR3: CSASGLGTQYF. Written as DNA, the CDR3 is TGCAGTGCTAGTGGACTGGGGACCCAGTACTTC.

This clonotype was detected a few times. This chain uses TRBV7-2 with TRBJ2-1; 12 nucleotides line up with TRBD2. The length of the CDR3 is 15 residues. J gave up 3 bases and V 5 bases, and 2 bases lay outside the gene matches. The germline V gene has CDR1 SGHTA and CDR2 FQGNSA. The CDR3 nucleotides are TGTGCCAGCAGCACACTAGCGGGGGGCTACAATGAGCAGTTCTTC. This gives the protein CASSTLAGGYNEQFF.

The CDR3 reads CSATPGTGDHYGYTF. CDR3 coding DNA: TGCAGCGCCACGCCCGGGACAGGGGATCACTATGGCTACACCTTC. The chain has TRBV29-1 and TRBJ1-2, with 10 nucleotides matching TRBD1. The CDR3 length is 15 residues. V shed 7 bases and J 3 bases; nucleotides not matched to a gene: 11. Germline CDR1 reads SQVTM; CDR2 reads ANQGSEA.

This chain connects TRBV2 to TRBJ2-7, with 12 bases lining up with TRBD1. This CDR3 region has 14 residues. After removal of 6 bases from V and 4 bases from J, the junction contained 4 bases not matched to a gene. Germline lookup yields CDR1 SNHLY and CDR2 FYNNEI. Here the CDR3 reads CASSGTGGAYEQYF. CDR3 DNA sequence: TGTGCCAGCAGCGGGACAGGGGGCGCGTACGAGCAGTACTTC.

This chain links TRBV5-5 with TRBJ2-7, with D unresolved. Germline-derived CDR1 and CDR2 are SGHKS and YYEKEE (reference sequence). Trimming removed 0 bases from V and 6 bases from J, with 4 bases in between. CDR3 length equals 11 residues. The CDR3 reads CASSLATEQYF. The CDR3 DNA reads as TGTGCCAGCAGCTTGGCGACCGAGCAGTACTTC.

The CDR3 coding sequence is TGCAGCGTCCCGAAGGGGGTCTTGGGCTACACCTTC. Amino acid sequence: CSVPKGVLGYTF. This sequence joins TRBV29-1 and TRBJ1-2; D might be TRBD1 (6 bases). V dropped 6 bases and J dropped 8 bases, with 16 bases sitting between them. Looked up from germline, CDR1 is SQVTM and CDR2 is ANQGSEA. The CDR3 is 12 residues long.

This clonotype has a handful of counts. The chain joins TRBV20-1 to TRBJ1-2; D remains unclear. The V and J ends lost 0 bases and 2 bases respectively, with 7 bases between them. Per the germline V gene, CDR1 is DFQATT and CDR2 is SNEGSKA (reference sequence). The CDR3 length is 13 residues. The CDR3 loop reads CSAREDGNYGYTF. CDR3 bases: TGCAGTGCTAGAGAGGACGGGAACTATGGCTACACCTTC.

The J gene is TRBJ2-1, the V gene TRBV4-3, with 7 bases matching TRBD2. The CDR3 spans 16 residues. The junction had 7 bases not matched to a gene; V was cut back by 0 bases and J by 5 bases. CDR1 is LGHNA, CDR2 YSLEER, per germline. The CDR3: CASSQDWLAEDNEQFF. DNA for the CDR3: TGCGCCAGCAGCCAAGACTGGCTAGCGGAGGACAATGAGCAGTTCTTC.

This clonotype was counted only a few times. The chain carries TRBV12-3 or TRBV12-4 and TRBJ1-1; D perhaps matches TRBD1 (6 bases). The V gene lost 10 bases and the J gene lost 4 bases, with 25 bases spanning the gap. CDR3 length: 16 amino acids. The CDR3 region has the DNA TGTGCCAACGCCCCGGGGGGCCGGGGAGGAGGCACTGAAGCTTTCTTT. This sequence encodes CANAPGGRGGGTEAFF.

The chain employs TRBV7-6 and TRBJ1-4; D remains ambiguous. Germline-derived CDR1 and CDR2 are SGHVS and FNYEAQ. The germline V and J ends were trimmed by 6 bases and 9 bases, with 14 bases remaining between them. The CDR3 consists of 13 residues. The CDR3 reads CASSLGPSQKLFF. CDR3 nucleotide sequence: TGTGCCAGCAGTCTCGGACCGAGCCAAAAACTGTTTTTT.

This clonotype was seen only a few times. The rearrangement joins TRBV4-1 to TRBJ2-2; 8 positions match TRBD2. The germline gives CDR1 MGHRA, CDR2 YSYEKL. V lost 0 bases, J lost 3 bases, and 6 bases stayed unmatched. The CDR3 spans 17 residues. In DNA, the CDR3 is TGCGCCAGCAGCCAAGACCCTAGCGGGCAATACACCGGGGAGCTGTTTTTT. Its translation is CASSQDPSGQYTGELFF.

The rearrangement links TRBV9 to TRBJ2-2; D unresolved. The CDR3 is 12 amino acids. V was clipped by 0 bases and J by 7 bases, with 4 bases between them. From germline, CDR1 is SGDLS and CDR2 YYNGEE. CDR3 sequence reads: CASSVAGGELFF. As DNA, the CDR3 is TGTGCCAGCAGCGTAGCGGGCGGGGAGCTGTTTTTT.

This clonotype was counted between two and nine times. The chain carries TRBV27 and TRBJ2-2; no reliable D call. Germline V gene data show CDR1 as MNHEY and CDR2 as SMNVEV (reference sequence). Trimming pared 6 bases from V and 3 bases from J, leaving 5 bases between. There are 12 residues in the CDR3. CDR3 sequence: CASSTHTGELFF. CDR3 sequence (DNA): TGTGCCAGCAGCACCCACACCGGGGAGCTGTTTTTT.

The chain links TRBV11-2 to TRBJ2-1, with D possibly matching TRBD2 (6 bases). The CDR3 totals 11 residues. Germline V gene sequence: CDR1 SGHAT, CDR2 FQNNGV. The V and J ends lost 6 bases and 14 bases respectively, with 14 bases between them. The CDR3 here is CASSSGGYKFF. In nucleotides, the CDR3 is TGTGCCAGCAGTTCCGGGGGTTATAAGTTCTTC.

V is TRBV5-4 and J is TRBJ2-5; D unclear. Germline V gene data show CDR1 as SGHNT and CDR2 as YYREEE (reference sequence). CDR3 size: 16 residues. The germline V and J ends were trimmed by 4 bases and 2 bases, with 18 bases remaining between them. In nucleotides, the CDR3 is TGTGCCAGCAGCCTGGACGGTCGAGGTGATCAAGAGACCCAGTACTTC. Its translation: CASSLDGRGDQETQYF.

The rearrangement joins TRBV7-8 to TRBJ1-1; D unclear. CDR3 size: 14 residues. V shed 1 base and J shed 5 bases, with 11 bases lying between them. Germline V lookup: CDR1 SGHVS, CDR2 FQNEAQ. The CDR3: CASSLVSRATEAFF. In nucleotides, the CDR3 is TGTGCCAGCAGCTTAGTGTCCCGGGCGACTGAAGCTTTCTTT.

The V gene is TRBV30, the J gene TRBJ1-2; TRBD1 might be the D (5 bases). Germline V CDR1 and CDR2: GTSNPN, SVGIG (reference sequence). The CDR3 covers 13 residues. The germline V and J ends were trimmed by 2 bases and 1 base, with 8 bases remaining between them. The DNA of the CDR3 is TGTGCCTGGAGTCAGGGACTTAACTATGGCTACACCTTC. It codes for CAWSQGLNYGYTF.

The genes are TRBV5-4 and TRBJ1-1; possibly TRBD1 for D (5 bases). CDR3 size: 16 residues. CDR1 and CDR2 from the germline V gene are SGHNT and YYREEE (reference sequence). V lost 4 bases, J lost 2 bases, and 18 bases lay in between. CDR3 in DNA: TGTGCCAGCAGCGCCCCGACAGACGGATATAACACTGAAGCTTTCTTT. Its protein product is CASSAPTDGYNTEAFF.

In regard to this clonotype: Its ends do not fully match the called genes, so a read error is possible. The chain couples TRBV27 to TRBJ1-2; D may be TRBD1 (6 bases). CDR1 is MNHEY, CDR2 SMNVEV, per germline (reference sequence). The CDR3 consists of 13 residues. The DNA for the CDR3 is TGTGACAGCAGTTTCCAGGGGTCCTATGGCTACACCTTC. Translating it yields CDSSFQGSYGYTF.

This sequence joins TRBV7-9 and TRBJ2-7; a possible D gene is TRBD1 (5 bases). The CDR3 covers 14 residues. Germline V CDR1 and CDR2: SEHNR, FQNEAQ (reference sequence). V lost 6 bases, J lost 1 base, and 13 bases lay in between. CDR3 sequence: CASSQGMRSYEQYF. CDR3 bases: TGTGCCAGCAGTCAGGGAATGAGATCCTACGAGCAGTACTTC.

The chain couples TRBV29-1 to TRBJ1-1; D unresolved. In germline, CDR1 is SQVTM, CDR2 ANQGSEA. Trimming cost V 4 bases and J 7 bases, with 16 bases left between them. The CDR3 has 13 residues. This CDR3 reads CSVGPTPPIEAFF. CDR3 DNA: TGCAGCGTTGGGCCGACACCGCCAATTGAAGCTTTCTTT.

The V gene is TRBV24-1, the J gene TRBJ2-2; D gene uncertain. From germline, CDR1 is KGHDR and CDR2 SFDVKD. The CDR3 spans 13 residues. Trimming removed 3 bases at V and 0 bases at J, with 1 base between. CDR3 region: CATSDTNTGELFF. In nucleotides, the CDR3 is TGTGCCACCAGTGATACGAACACCGGGGAGCTGTTTTTT.

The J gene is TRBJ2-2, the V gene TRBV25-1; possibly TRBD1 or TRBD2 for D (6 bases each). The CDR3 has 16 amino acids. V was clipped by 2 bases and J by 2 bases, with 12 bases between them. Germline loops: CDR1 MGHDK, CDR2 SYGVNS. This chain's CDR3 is CASSEGGGTNTGELFF. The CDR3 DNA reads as TGTGCCAGCAGTGAAGGAGGCGGGACAAACACCGGGGAGCTGTTTTTT.

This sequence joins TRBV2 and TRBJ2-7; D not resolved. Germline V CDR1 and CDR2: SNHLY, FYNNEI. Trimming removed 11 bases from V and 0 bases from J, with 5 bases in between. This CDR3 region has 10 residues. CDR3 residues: CAPHSYEQYF. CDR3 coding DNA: TGTGCCCCACACTCCTACGAGCAGTACTTC.